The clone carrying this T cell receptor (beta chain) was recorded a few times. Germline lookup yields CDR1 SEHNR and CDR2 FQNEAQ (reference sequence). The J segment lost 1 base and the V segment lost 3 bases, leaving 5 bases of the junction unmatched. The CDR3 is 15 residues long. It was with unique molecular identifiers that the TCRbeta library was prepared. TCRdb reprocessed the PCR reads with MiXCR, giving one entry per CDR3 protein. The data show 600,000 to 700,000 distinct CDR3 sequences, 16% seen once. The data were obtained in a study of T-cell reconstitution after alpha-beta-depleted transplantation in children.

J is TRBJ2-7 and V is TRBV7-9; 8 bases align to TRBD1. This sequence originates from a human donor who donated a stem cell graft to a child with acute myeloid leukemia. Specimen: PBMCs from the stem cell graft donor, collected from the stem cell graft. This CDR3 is CASSFHRGASYEQYF. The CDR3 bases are TGTGCCAGCAGCTTCCACAGGGGGGCTTCCTACGAGCAGTACTTC.